This TCR beta chain stems from a study of vaccination and CD4 T cells after COVID-19. Sequence data for DNA of cultured CD4+ T cells were generated by the Oncomine TCR Beta short-read assay. MiXCR was run by TCRdb on the PCR reads, yielding one entry per CDR3 protein. This sample has about 20,000 distinct CDR3 sequences, with 40% to 65% found just once. As regards this clonotype: Its specificity is unknown.

Treatment denoted: roughly 11-day PBMC culture with coronavirus spike peptide pools or control peptides (ViraFEST assay). The sequenced sample was CD4+ T cells from blood, cultured in vitro, obtained before SARS-CoV-2 vaccination. The clonotype comes from a human donor who had recovered from COVID-19.

The CDR3 DNA reads TGCAGTGCCAACGGGCCGGGGGAGGAGGTCTACGAGCAGTACTTC. It encodes CSANGPGEEVYEQYF. The chain is built from TRBV20-1 and TRBJ2-7, with a tentative D call TRBD2 (6 bases). Germline CDR1 reads DFQATT; CDR2 reads SNEGSKA (reference sequence). V dropped 6 bases and J dropped 3 bases, with 21 bases sitting between them. The CDR3 is 15 amino acids.